A few counts support the clone carrying this T cell receptor (beta chain). This record belongs to a study of shared clonotypes between healthy human individuals. Selected positively for CCR7 and CD45RO-negative, naive CD8 cells excluded terminally differentiated effector memory CD45RA+ cells. The assay was immunoSEQ multiplex PCR, and TCRdb's table has in-frame clones only and misses some. In the table there are nearly 600,000 clones, about 95% of which are singletons. Sequencing was carried out using naive CD8+ T cells sorted from blood. The sequence was collected from a woman in her thirties in good health.

The CDR3 nucleotides are TGTGCCAGCAGTACGGACATGAACACTGAAGCTTTCTTT. Protein sequence: CASSTDMNTEAFF. The rearrangement links TRBV6-5 to TRBJ1-1; D is perhaps TRBD1 (5 bases). The germline V and J ends were trimmed by 5 bases and 0 bases, with 7 bases remaining between them. This CDR3 is built from 13 residues. Germline V gives CDR1 MNHEY, CDR2 SVGAGI.